This TCR beta chain was obtained from a study of beta chain features in type 1 diabetes. About this clone itself: Its antigen is unidentified.

Reverse transcription of all isolated RNA meant that expressed TCRB transcripts were sequenced. Sequencing used immunoSEQ multiplex PCR; TCRdb keeps in-frame clones, though not all of them. The profile shows 150,000 to 200,000 clones, about 8.1% of them singletons. The CDR3 spans 16 residues. Germline CDR1 is MDHEN and CDR2 is SYDVKM. Unmatched junction bases numbered 14, after V lost 5 bases and J lost 7 bases. Study results and limitations: Type 1 diabetes patients had TCRB CDR3s that were shorter (moderately but significantly so) in all four CD4+ subsets.

The sequence was collected from a woman between 18 and 29 years old with type 1 diabetes. Sequencing was done on a sample of central memory CD4+ T cells from blood. The chain recombines TRBV28 with TRBJ2-4; TRBD1 aligns across 7 bases. CDR3 sequence reads: CASSHPVGGWSNIQYF. CDR3 sequence (DNA): TGTGCCAGCAGTCATCCCGTAGGGGGCTGGTCGAACATTCAGTACTTC.